Following are 9 T cell receptor beta chains from one sample sequenced in a study of T-cell memory formation after mild COVID-19. Via MiXCR, TCRdb re-called the 5' RACE reads, giving one row per CDR3 protein. Among 240,000 or so distinct CDR3 sequences listed, roughly 9.4% were seen once. Input material: PBMCs or a T cell subset sorted from them (not recorded which). These receptors all come from a man aged 18 to 30 who had mild COVID-19 (a few samples of this study predate the infection). Cell type and time point are not known.

This clonotype was detected a few times. This rearrangement joins TRBV4-2 to TRBJ2-1, with 8 positions matching TRBD2. V trimming: 1 base; J trimming: 0 bases; junction bases outside the gene matches: 11. Germline CDR1 is LGHNA and CDR2 is YNFKEQ. CDR3 length: 19 amino acids. The CDR3 loop reads CASSQVGLVQMSSYNEQFF. The CDR3 coding sequence is TGTGCCAGCAGCCAAGTGGGACTAGTCCAAATGAGCTCCTACAATGAGCAGTTCTTC.

The chain couples TRBV18 to TRBJ1-2; 10 positions agree with TRBD1. The CDR3 covers 16 residues. With 3 bases clipped from V and 8 bases from J, the junction kept 12 bases outside the gene matches. Germline values: CDR1 KGHSH, CDR2 LQKENI. The CDR3 DNA sequence: TGTGCCAGCTCACCTTCCACTGCCGGGACAGGGGAAGGCTACACCTTC. This codes for CASSPSTAGTGEGYTF.

The rearrangement links TRBV29-1 to TRBJ1-1; D might be TRBD1 (5 bases). Germline loops: CDR1 SQVTM, CDR2 ANQGSEA. Trimming left V 5 bases short and J 2 bases short, with 18 bases between. The CDR3 runs to 15 residues. DNA for the CDR3: TGCAGCGTTTACCCCGAGACAGACCTTAACACTGAAGCTTTCTTT. It translates to CSVYPETDLNTEAFF.

This clonotype occurred many times. The chain joins TRBV7-6 to TRBJ2-5; D gene uncertain. Germline assignment: CDR1 SGHVS and CDR2 FNYEAQ. The V and J ends lost 2 bases and 5 bases respectively, with 6 bases between them. The CDR3 covers 12 residues. The CDR3 DNA reads as TGTGCCAGCAGCTTATCTGGCGAGACCCAGTACTTC. It codes for CASSLSGETQYF.

This clonotype was detected ten times or more. Here the CDR3 DNA reads TGTGCCAGCAGCTTACAGGACGACGGAGGCTACACCTTC. Residues: CASSLQDDGGYTF. The genes are TRBV7-9 and TRBJ1-2, with D unresolved. The V end was cut by 2 bases, the J end by 8 bases, with 12 bases between. This CDR3 region has 13 residues. Germline loops: CDR1 SEHNR, CDR2 FQNEAQ (reference sequence).

V and J are TRBV4-1 and TRBJ2-5; the match to TRBD2 covers 9 bases. The length of the CDR3 is 17 residues. CDR1 MGHRA and CDR2 YSYEKL come from the germline V gene. After removal of 0 bases from V and 4 bases from J, the junction contained 9 bases not matched to a gene. The CDR3 reads CASSQDALAGWGETQYF. CDR3 nucleotides: TGCGCCAGCAGCCAAGATGCCCTAGCGGGGTGGGGAGAGACCCAGTACTTC.

The chain carries TRBV6-5 and TRBJ2-7, with TRBD2 identical over 8 bases. Trimming removed 6 bases from V and 0 bases from J; junction bases left unmatched: 10. The germline gives CDR1 MNHEY, CDR2 SVGAGI. This CDR3 contains 16 residues. Here the CDR3 DNA reads TGTGCCAGCAGCTGGGGTAGCGGGGTCAGCTCCTACGAGCAGTACTTC. Translation: CASSWGSGVSSYEQYF.

The chain links TRBV28 to TRBJ2-7; D not certain. Germline V gene data show CDR1 as MDHEN and CDR2 as SYDVKM. The length of the CDR3 is 14 residues. Between the trimmed V and J ends, which lost 7 bases and 0 bases, there was a span of 13 bases. CDR3 DNA: TGTGCCAGCATGAGAGGCTTTAACTCCTACGAGCAGTACGTC. Residues: CASMRGFNSYEQYV.

The chain links TRBV6-5 to TRBJ1-3, with TRBD1 as a possible D gene (6 bases). This CDR3 spans 18 amino acids. The germline gives CDR1 MNHEY, CDR2 SVGAGI. V shed 0 bases and J shed 0 bases, with 15 bases lying between them. The chain's CDR3 is CASSYSTGRGHSGNTIYF. CDR3 DNA sequence: TGTGCCAGCAGTTACTCGACTGGCAGGGGACACTCTGGAAACACCATATATTTT.